The 7 T cell receptor beta chains below come from one sample, sequenced in a study of shared clonotypes between healthy human individuals. Repertoires were generated with immunoSEQ multiplex PCR, while TCRdb's copy carries only in-frame clones and drops some. The sample records around 2,000,000 clones, 95% being singletons. Sequenced material: naive CD4+ T cells sorted from blood. The subset: CD45RA+ positively selected. These receptor sequences come from a man aged 18 to 30 in good health.

This clone was counted at least ten times. The chain joins TRBV12-2 to TRBJ1-1; TRBD1, the table's D call, was not compared with the DNA. TRBV12-2 is recorded as a pseudogene. This CDR3 is built from 15 residues. The CDR3 DNA follows: TGTGCAAGTCGCTCCATCCCAGGGGCGAACACTGAAGCTTTCTTT. Translation gives CASRSIPGANTEAFF.

The chain joins TRBV6-1 to TRBJ1-1; D is ambiguous. The CDR3 has 12 amino acids. Looked up from germline, CDR1 is MNHNS and CDR2 is SASEGT. V was clipped by 2 bases and J by 4 bases, with 5 bases between them. The CDR3 DNA sequence: TGTGCCAGCAGTGAATGGTCCACTGAAGCTTTCTTT. It specifies CASSEWSTEAFF.

The chain links TRBV20-1 to TRBJ1-4; no firm D call. V gave up 8 bases and J gave up 5 bases, with 9 bases separating them. This CDR3 region has 11 residues. From germline, CDR1 is DFQATT and CDR2 SNEGSKA (reference sequence). The CDR3 DNA is TGCAGTTCTCCGAAGAATGAAAAACTGTTTTTT. Protein product: CSSPKNEKLFF.

The chain couples TRBV5-1 to TRBJ2-4; D is possibly TRBD1 (5 bases). CDR1 is SGHRS, CDR2 YFSETQ, per germline. Trimming cost V 0 bases and J 6 bases, with 16 bases left between them. The CDR3 covers 16 residues. The CDR3 loop is CASSLDGQTLGNIQYF. Written as DNA, the CDR3 is TGCGCCAGCAGCTTGGACGGACAAACGTTGGGAAACATTCAGTACTTC.

This clone appeared once. The chain joins TRBV9 to TRBJ1-6; tentative D call: TRBD1 (5 bases). The V end lost 7 bases, the J end lost 2 bases, and 10 bases lay between the germline ends. This CDR3 has 14 residues. Germline-derived CDR1 and CDR2 are SGDLS and YYNGEE. The CDR3 nucleotides are TGTGCCAGCGGTCAGGGTACCTATAATTCACCCCTCCACTTT. Translating gives CASGQGTYNSPLHF.

The chain employs TRBV7-2 and TRBJ2-5, with unresolved D. V was cut by 5 bases and J by 4 bases, with 14 bases left in between. Germline V gene data show CDR1 as SGHTA and CDR2 as FQGNSA. CDR3 length: 14 residues. CDR3 sequence reads: CASSRRTAGETQYF. CDR3 DNA: TGTGCCAGCAGCCGCCGCACTGCTGGAGAGACCCAGTACTTC.

The J gene is TRBJ2-7, the V gene TRBV27; 8 nucleotides agree with TRBD2. Looked up from germline, CDR1 is MNHEY and CDR2 is SMNVEV (reference sequence). CDR3 length equals 19 residues. Unmatched junction bases numbered 19, after V lost 4 bases and J lost 2 bases. CDR3 sequence reads: CASSSPGLVFPMIPYEQYF. The DNA of the CDR3 is TGTGCCAGCAGTTCCCCGGGACTAGTTTTCCCCATGATCCCCTACGAGCAGTACTTC.